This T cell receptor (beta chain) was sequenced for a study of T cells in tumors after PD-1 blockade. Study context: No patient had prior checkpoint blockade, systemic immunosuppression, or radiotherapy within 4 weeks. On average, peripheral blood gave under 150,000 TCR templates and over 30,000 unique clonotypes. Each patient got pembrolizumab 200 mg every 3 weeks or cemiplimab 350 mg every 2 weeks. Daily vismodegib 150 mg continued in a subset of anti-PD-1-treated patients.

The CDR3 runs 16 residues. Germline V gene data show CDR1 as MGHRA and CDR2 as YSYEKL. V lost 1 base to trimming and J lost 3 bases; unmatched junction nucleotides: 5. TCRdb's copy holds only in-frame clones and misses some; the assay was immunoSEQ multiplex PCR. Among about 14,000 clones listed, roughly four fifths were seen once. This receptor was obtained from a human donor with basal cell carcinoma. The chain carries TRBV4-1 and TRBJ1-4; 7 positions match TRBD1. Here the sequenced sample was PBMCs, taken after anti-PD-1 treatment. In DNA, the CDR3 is TGCGCCAGCAGCCAAGGATGGGGGACAGCTAATGAAAAACTGTTTTTT. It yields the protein CASSQGWGTANEKLFF.